The clone carrying this TCR beta chain has a handful of counts. The target antigen is unknown. Study-level results: Tumor Treg TCRs overlapped most with tumor naive CD4+ cells.

Constant-region reverse primers amplified full-length variable regions, followed by semi-nested Nested Universal Primer A PCR. TCRdb recomputed calls from the 5' RACE reads with MiXCR, one row per CDR3 protein. The sample includes tens of thousands of distinct CDR3 sequences, less than 40% of them seen just once. Sample: tumor-infiltrating naive CD4+ T cells sorted from the breast tumor. Subset defined: naive CD4+ T cells, CD4+CD45RA+CD25-. The receptor comes from a female donor with breast cancer.

The CDR3 DNA sequence: TGCAGTGCTAGACAGGGGCCGAACACCGGGGAGCTGTTTTTT. Amino acids: CSARQGPNTGELFF. The V and J genes are TRBV20-1 and TRBJ2-2; TRBD1 might be the D (6 bases). The CDR3 has 14 amino acids. V dropped 2 bases and J dropped 0 bases, with 7 bases sitting between them. Germline CDR1 is DFQATT and CDR2 is SNEGSKA (reference sequence).